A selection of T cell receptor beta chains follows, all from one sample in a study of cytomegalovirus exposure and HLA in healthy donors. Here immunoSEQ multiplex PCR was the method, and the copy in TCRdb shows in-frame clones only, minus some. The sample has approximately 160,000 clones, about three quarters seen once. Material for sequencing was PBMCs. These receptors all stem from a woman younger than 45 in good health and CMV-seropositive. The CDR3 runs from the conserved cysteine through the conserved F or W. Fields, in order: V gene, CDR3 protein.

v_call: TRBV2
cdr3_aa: CASSPQGSSGNTIYF

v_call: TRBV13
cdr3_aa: CASRGQGLGNTIYF

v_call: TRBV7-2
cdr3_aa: CASSANGAGVADTQYF

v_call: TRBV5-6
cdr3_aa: CASNSPGGRETQYF

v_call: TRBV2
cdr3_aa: CASSVGGGWGETQYF

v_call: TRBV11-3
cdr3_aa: CASSSPIGGTDTQYF

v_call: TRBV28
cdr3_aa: CATAGTGNYGYTF

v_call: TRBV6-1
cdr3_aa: CASSESVRGAFF

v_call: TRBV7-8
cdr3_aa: CASSLSPGGPGEISYEQYF

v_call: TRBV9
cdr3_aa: CASSVTGGDEKLFF

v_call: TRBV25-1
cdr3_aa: CASKGTGGGENTEAFF

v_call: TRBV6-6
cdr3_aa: CASSTPSGRVQETQYF

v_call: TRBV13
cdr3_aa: CASSLRQGSGIQYF

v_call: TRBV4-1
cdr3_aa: CASSQDWGSGGYGYTF

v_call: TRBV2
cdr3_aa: CASSEGGRWDQPQHF

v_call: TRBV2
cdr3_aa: CASRGSRPGTGTHEQYF

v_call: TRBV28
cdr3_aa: CASSLGGGGHKYF

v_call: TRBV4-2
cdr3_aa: CASSQSGGPSPTDTQYF

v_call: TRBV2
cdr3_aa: CAGNGQGHNEQFF

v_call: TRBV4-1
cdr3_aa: CASSQSGVRGYTF

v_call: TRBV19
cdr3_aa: CASSIGQGLGTEAFF

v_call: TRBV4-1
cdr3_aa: CASSQVGGLAGVSYEQYF

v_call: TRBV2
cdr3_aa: CASSPTRTYNEQFF

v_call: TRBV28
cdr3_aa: CASSLSPTGGHGYTF

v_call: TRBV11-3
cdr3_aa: CASSLAGGETQYF

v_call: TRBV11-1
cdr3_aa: CASSRGGYGYTF

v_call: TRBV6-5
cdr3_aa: CASNRPGTMNTEAFF

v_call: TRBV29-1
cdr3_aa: CSVGQGSNQPQHF

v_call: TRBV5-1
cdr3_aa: CASSSSTGVGTGELFF

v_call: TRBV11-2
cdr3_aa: CASSLVQDNEKLFF

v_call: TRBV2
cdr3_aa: CASSEFPGGDTQYF

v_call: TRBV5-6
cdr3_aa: CASRAGGLGETQYF

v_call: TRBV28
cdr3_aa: CASRKQGRTEAFF

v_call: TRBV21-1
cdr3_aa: CASSKAGRGGFGNQPQHF

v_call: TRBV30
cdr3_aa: CACGQMNTEAFF

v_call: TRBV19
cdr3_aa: CASSRPSSGRANEQFF

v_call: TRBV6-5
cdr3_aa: CASSYSGLAGAYEQYF

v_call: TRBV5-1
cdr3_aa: CASSGRTRTGELFF

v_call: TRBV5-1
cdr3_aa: CASSGSGTGVETQYF

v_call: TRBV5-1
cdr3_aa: CASGADRSSYNEQFF

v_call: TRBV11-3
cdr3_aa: CASSSYSGTGFESSTEAFF

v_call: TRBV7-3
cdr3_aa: CASSLTGGEQYF

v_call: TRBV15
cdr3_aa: CATSRDFGAGATGEKLFF

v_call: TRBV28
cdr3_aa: CASSLAGGRTGELFF

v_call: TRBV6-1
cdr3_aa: CASSEDSQPYEQYF